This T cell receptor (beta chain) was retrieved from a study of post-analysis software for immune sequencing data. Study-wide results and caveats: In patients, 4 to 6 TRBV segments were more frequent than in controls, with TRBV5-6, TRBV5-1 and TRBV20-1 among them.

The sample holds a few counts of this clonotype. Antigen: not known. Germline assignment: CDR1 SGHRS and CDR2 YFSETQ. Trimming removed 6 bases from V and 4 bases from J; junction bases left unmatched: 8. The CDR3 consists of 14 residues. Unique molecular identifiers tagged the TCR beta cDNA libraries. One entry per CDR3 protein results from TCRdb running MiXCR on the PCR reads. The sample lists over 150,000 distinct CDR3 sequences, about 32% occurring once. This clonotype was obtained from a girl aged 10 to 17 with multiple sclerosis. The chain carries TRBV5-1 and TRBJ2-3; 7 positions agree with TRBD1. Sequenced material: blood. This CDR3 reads CASTGGMWSDTQYF. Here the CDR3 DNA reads TGCGCCAGCACAGGGGGAATGTGGTCAGATACGCAGTATTTT.